This is a list of T cell receptor beta chains from one sample in a study of cytomegalovirus exposure and HLA in healthy donors. Measured with immunoSEQ multiplex PCR; TCRdb has only the in-frame clones, and not every one. Here the sample spans some 210,000 clones, around 78% being singletons. Material for sequencing was PBMCs. The receptor set was obtained from a young woman in good health and CMV-seronegative. The CDR3 runs from the conserved cysteine through the conserved F or W. Not all rows give a size; the values are once, few, many and, for expanded clones, a class.

cdr3_aa	clone_size	v_call
CASSLTSGRINEQFF	once	TRBV5-4
CASSPLNQPQHF	-	TRBV28
CASSLTLDRAPFHEQFF	-	TRBV11-2
CASSPAGEQFF	-	TRBV11-2
CASSSLGGINTEAFF	few	TRBV27
CAGNHNKGGWGAGELFF	-	TRBV30
CASSTSTGEAGANVLTF	-	TRBV19
CASSSDSSLNTEAFF	-	TRBV7-3
CASSDLGLAGVDTQYF	-	TRBV5-1
CASSPQGTGQETQYF	-	TRBV6-1
CASSQDKDRGAGYTF	few	TRBV4-1
CASSYFGSPQETQYF	-	TRBV6-5
CASSPRTGGETQYF	-	TRBV16
CASSGPGQGVLEQYF	once	TRBV6-5
CASSFTYNSPLHF	-	TRBV27
CATSRRAGDTEAFF	once	TRBV15
CASSFQGDTGELFF	-	TRBV27
CASSTGVYTGELFF	-	TRBV9
CASIGTEYSNQPQHF	-	TRBV6-1
CASSVEREAIYEQYF	-	TRBV9
CASSSGTSGSWNEQFF	-	TRBV11-2
CASTIRRMNTEAFF	-	TRBV28
CSAGPPDEQFF	-	TRBV29-1
CASSEQGGGTEAFF	-	TRBV6-1
CASRGRPYNEQFF	once	TRBV27
CASSLAPIYGYTF	-	TRBV5-8
CASRLGYEQYF	-	TRBV28
CASSQDRAGEQFF	-	TRBV7-7
CASSLVLGGGDYGYTF	-	TRBV5-4
CSARDRAERIF	-	TRBV20-1
CASILIPSAQLHNEQFF	once	TRBV2
CASSLGGQVGFETQYF	-	TRBV7-2
CATSRDLDRGNEQYF	-	TRBV15
CASSQDVTRGTEAFF	-	TRBV4-1
CASSLAGQGLGYTF	-	TRBV7-9
CASSLGAGGYTF	-	TRBV5-4
CASSLYRGNEQFF	-	TRBV14
CASSQDQEGADTQYF	once	TRBV4-2